The TCR beta chain described here comes from a study of beta chain features in type 1 diabetes (dated by TCRdb to the late 2010s). Some background on the complete study: Mean age, gender distribution, total cell number and subset yield were not different between patients and healthy donors. The study compared the TCRB repertoires of sorted circulating CD4+ T cell subsets in recently diagnosed type 1 diabetes patients with those in matched healthy donors. Whereas all 30 or so donors provided naive and central memory subsets, regulatory and stem cell-like memory subsets were isolated from just 8 patients and roughly 8 healthy donors. A total of 107,917,701 sorted cells were examined across all samples, and the number of cells per subset was strongly correlated with RNA yield.

Broad study findings and their caveats: PCR might favor shorter templates, but patient and control samples were amplified and corrected together, so any skew would affect both groups equally. Because cDNA was sequenced instead of genomic DNA, activated cells with high expression could be over-represented, although the groups did not differ in activation or CD3 levels. Naive, central memory and regulatory TCRB repertoires appeared more similar among patients than among healthy donors. In all four CD4+ subsets, TCRB CDR3 length was moderately but significantly shorter in type 1 diabetes patients. Fewer insertions and more nucleotide deletions at VDJ recombination sites were observed in patients with type 1 diabetes, implying thymic rearrangement abnormalities. HLA sub-analyses involved small numbers of individuals, so any influence of HLA type on TCRB rearrangement remained unresolved.

A single peripheral blood draw of about 120 mL on average was collected from each donor into heparinised tubes. A BD FACSAria II was used to sort naive, central memory, regulatory and stem cell-like memory CD4+ T cells with a panel that included CD45RO, CCR7, CD25, CD127, CD95 and CD27. Purity was above 95% for every sorted population. Right away, PBMCs were isolated by Lymphoprep density gradient centrifugation and were stained directly, with no culture step. So that batch effects would be minimized, each experiment stained and sorted samples in pairs, pairing one healthy donor with one patient. All of the isolated RNA was reverse transcribed with the High Capacity cDNA Reverse Transcription Kit, so expressed TCRB transcripts were sequenced. Naive, central memory and regulatory T cell samples underwent deep immunoSEQ sequencing, averaging approximately 3.3 million total reads per sample. After sorted cells were lysed in RLT buffer, RNA was extracted with DNase-treated RNeasy Micro or Mini kits, with the choice depending on cell number. To prevent cross-contamination, each cell subset was processed individually, whereas patient and healthy donor samples were processed jointly. The immunoSEQ multiplex PCR was used to amplify TCRB sequences from cDNA, generating 87-bp fragments that spanned the CDR3 region. Sequencing of the amplicons was performed on the Illumina HiSeq platform. In the original analysis: PCR bias was corrected computationally using synthetic template baselines, and reads within Hamming distance 2 were collapsed, with unmergeable singletons discarded. Reads were aligned against IMGT to assign V, D and J genes, CDR3 length and insertions or deletions at six rearrangement sites. Within each subset, clonotype counts were normalized to sorted cell number, after which true diversity and Gini coefficients were computed with the tcR R package. The overlap coefficient, calculated on TCRB nucleotide sequences, was used to measure repertoire sharing. Entries here come from immuneACCESS through TCRdb and include only in-frame sequences with V and J called. Some clones fail to appear in such tables; in the studies checked, an unresolved V gene covers under half of the shortfall, and the cause of the remainder is unknown. D and trimming come from the DNA, and the V and J calls and clone size come from that table. The sample profile shows some 350,000 clones; 8.5% to 10% of them were found once. The ten most abundant clones make up about 0.6% of the sample.

This clone showed up just a few times. Its antigen specificity is not known. Base qualities are not at hand, and no much larger clone is one base apart. Input material: central memory CD4+ T cells from blood. The sequence derives from a man aged 25-40 years with type 1 diabetes.

CDR3 protein: CASSRDRNTEAFF. The base sequence is TGTGCCAGCTCACGCGACAGGAACACTGAAGCTTTCTTT. The V and J genes are TRBV18 and TRBJ1-1; a tentative D call is TRBD1 (5 bases match). The V and J ends are trimmed by 4 bases and 1 base, leaving 7 bases between them. CDR1 and CDR2, looked up from the germline V gene, are KGHSH and LQKENI. Inclusive of the bounding cysteine and phenylalanine, the CDR3 is 13 residues long. Only the CDR3 portion is preserved as DNA: 39 bases, with reading frame beginning at the first base.